Each of the 10 T cell receptor beta chains below was sequenced from the same sample in a study of regulatory T cells in long-lasting Graves disease. Arm-PCR of CDR3 regions and iRepertoire HTBI primers were the basis on which TCR beta libraries were built. TCRdb recomputed calls from the multiplex PCR reads with MiXCR, one row per CDR3 protein. The data contain fewer than 400,000 distinct CDR3 sequences, less than 25% of them singletons. The time point is: persistent/refractory GD, antithyroid drugs over 5 years with positive TRAb. RNA from PBMCs was the source of the TCR library. The specimen comprised peripheral blood mononuclear cells (PBMCs), sampled when the disease was refractory, from a patient treated with antithyroid drugs. These receptor sequences come from a female donor with Graves disease.

A word on this clonotype: The CDR3 does not close with the conserved phenylalanine or tryptophan, likely indicating a read error. This sequence joins TRBV6-1 and TRBJ1-1, with unresolved D. The CDR3 loop spans 13 amino acids. Germline V gives CDR1 MNHNS, CDR2 SASEGT. Trimming shortened V by 6 bases and J by 0 bases, and 8 bases separated the two germline ends. DNA of the CDR3: TGTGCCAGCAGGAACAGCATGAACACTGAAGCTTTCCTT. Translation gives CASRNSMNTEAFL.

This clonotype occurred many times. The chain combines TRBV30 with TRBJ2-2; 9 bases match TRBD2. With V trimmed by 4 bases and J by 4 bases, 7 bases remained unmatched. The length of the CDR3 is 15 residues. Germline-derived CDR1 and CDR2 are GTSNPN and SVGIG (reference sequence). The CDR3 DNA reads TGTGCCTGGATCGGTAGCGGGAGACGCACCGGGGAGCTGTTTTTT. It yields the protein CAWIGSGRRTGELFF.

This clonotype has a count of ten or more. The chain recombines TRBV29-1 with TRBJ1-2; D unclear. V was cut by 3 bases and J by 3 bases, with 5 bases left in between. This CDR3 has 11 residues. The germline CDR1 and CDR2 sequences are SQVTM and ANQGSEA. CDR3 sequence (DNA): TGCAGCGTTGACGGGTACTATGGCTACACCTTC. Protein sequence: CSVDGYYGYTF.

This clonotype was observed at least ten times. The chain couples TRBV27 to TRBJ1-2; D is unresolved. CDR1 and CDR2 from the germline V gene are MNHEY and SMNVEV (reference sequence). The CDR3 contains 13 residues. Trimming removed 5 bases from V and 4 bases from J, with 11 bases in between. The CDR3 DNA sequence: TGTGCCAGCAGTCCATCTCCAGTCTATGGCTACACCTTC. This codes for CASSPSPVYGYTF.

The rearrangement uses TRBV25-1 and TRBJ1-2; D ambiguous. Between the trimmed V and J ends, which lost 4 bases and 0 bases, there was a span of 6 bases. The CDR3 runs 13 residues. Germline V CDR1 and CDR2: MGHDK, SYGVNS. CDR3 sequence (DNA): TGTGCCAGCAGTGTGGTGTCTAACTATGGCTACACCTTC. Its translation: CASSVVSNYGYTF.

The chain uses TRBV5-1 and TRBJ2-2, with D perhaps assigned TRBD1 or TRBD2 (5 bases each). The CDR3 consists of 15 residues. Germline CDR1 and CDR2: SGHRS and YFSETQ. Trimming removed 5 bases from V and 3 bases from J, with 14 bases in between. The CDR3 DNA is TGCGCCAGCAGTGAAATCCAGGGAGACACCGGGGAGCTGTTTTTT. Its translation is CASSEIQGDTGELFF.

The gene calls are TRBV20-1 and TRBJ2-7, with 7 bases lining up with TRBD2. Losses at the gene ends were 2 bases for V and 1 base for J; bases not matched to a gene: 5. CDR1 is DFQATT and CDR2 is SNEGSKA in the germline V gene (reference sequence). This CDR3 spans 14 amino acids. The CDR3 sequence is CSARSGGSSYEQYF. CDR3 DNA: TGCAGTGCTAGATCGGGGGGATCGTCCTACGAGCAGTACTTC.

This clonotype came up a few times. The rearrangement joins TRBV6-1 to TRBJ1-5, with 7 bases matching TRBD1. The CDR3 loop spans 16 amino acids. Trimming at V came to 7 bases and at J to 4 bases, leaving 13 bases not matched to a gene. Looked up from germline, CDR1 is MNHNS and CDR2 is SASEGT. The CDR3 sequence is CASNARGGTVNQPQHF. The CDR3 DNA reads TGTGCCAGCAACGCTAGGGGAGGGACAGTGAATCAGCCCCAGCATTTT.

This clonotype has only a few counts. The rearrangement joins TRBV3-1 to TRBJ2-7, with 8 bases identical to TRBD1. After removal of 7 bases from V and 2 bases from J, the junction contained 10 bases not matched to a gene. The CDR3 totals 15 residues. CDR1 and CDR2 from the germline V gene are LGHDT and YNNKEL (reference sequence). In DNA form, the CDR3 reads TGTGCCAGCACCCCAACACAGGGGGATACCTACGAGCAGTACTTC. Translated: CASTPTQGDTYEQYF.

This clonotype was counted at least ten times. The genes are TRBV12-3 or TRBV12-4 and TRBJ1-1; 7 bases are a match to TRBD1. V gave up 5 bases and J gave up 7 bases; unmatched junction bases: 10. The CDR3 is 14 amino acids. The DNA for the CDR3 is TGTGCCAGCAGTACAGGGGCCCAACATGGTGAAGCTTTCTTT. It is translated as CASSTGAQHGEAFF.